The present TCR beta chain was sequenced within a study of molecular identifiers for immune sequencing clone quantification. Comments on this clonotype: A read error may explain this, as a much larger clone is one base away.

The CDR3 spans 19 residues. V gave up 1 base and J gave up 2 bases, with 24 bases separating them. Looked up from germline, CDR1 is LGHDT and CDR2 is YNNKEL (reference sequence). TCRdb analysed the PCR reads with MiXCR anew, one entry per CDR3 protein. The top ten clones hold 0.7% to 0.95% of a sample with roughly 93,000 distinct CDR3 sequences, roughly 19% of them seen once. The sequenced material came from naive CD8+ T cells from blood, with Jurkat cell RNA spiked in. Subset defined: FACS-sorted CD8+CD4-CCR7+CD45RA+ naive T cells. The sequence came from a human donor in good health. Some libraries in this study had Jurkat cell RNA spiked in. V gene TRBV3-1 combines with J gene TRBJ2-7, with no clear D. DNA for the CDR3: TGTGCCAGCAGCCAAGCGACGGTAGACACCGGGTCAGTAACCTACGAGCAGTACTTC. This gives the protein CASSQATVDTGSVTYEQYF.